This T cell receptor beta chain was sequenced during a study of blood T cell repertoires in COVID-19. Under the authors' procedure: Reference gene primer amplification gave nucleated cell count estimates. Sequencing was performed with immunoSEQ multiplex PCR; in TCRdb, only in-frame clones are kept and a portion is missing. V, J and clone size are taken as reported in that table, and D and trimming were inferred from the DNA itself. The sample yields about 100,000 clones, approximately 80% seen once. Trimming at V came to 4 bases and at J to 2 bases, leaving 8 bases not matched to a gene. The CDR3 runs 16 residues. In germline, CDR1 is KGHDR, CDR2 SFDVKD.

The TCR originated in a man aged 60 to 75 with acute or convalescent COVID-19. Sequenced sample: peripheral blood. V gene TRBV24-1 combines with J gene TRBJ2-3; 7 bases line up with TRBD2. CDR3 loop: CATSDPTSPITDTQYF. The CDR3 bases are TGTGCCACCAGTGACCCGACTAGCCCCATCACAGATACGCAGTATTTT.